Given below is one T cell receptor (beta chain) in context. There is no known antigen for this receptor. No base qualities exist here, and no much larger clone lies one base off it. These data originate in a study of cytotoxic CD8 clonotypes in ibrutinib-treated CLL (dated by TCRdb to about 2021). For the wider study: The cohort was composed of 11 relapsed/refractory and fewer than 16 treatment-naive patients; IGHV unmutated status was identified in some 17 patients. Responses were partial in roughly 25 patients and complete in 2; after median about 5.5 years follow-up, about 15 stayed in remission and roughly twelve progressed. The response samples were drawn at a median of roughly twelve months into treatment, with a range of roughly 6 to 40 months. On average, each sample had 255,043 productive templates and more than 85,000 productive rearrangements. Of the roughly 86 people in the trial, approximately 26 had longitudinal samples available. Cryopreserved peripheral blood mononuclear cells were collected at three points: before therapy, at response, and at either sustained remission or disease progression. Patients were still on ibrutinib when every remission and progressive disease sample was collected. What the research found in general, with its limitations: Public clonotypes were found to be uncommon and were observed to contract or remain stable during treatment; the increase in clonality was shown to reflect expansion of private clonotypes at ibrutinib response. Lymph node repertoires were not examined, and the timing of sampling was not matched between patients in sustained remission and those whose disease progressed. Clonality increased at ibrutinib response, stayed stable in sustained remission, and fell back toward baseline at progression. At baseline, clonality was higher than in age-matched healthy donors and showed a strong correlation with circulating CD8+ T-cell counts.

The goal of deep resolution MiSeq sequencing was a depth between 1 in 1 million and 1 in 200,000 T cells, and coverage averaged 10x per clonotype. TCR beta libraries were generated with the immunoSEQ hsTCRB Kit. The original methods were these. Data were analyzed with ImmunoSEQ Data Assistant and ImmunoSEQ Analyzer, with V, D and J genes assigned per IMGT definitions. Clonality was computed as one minus normalized Shannon entropy of productive rearrangement frequencies, ranging from 0 to 1. Only overrepresented clonotypes making up at least 0.05% of the repertoire of each patient were included in the public clonotype analysis. About a dozen repertoires from age-matched healthy donors, obtained from immuneACCESS, served as clonality controls. The table comes from immuneACCESS by way of TCRdb, which keeps in-frame sequences with V and J called. Part of the clones is missing from these tables; in studies checked, under half for an unresolved V gene and the rest for unknown reasons. The V and J calls and the clone size are those of that table, but D and trimming were determined from the DNA. The sample contains a few hundred thousand clones, around 66% of them found a single time. The ten biggest clones cover 6.3% of the sample.

V is reduced by 9 bases and J by 5 bases, leaving a spacing of 13 bases between them. In the germline V gene (reference sequence), CDR1 corresponds to LNHNV and CDR2 to YYDKDF. From cysteine to phenylalanine, the CDR3 is 13 amino acids long. Just CDR3 DNA is preserved here, 39 bases in frame from base 1. Roughly 1.9 micrograms of genomic DNA were extracted from cryopreserved PBMCs for TCR beta library preparation. High-throughput TCR beta sequencing was performed on longitudinal blood samples from CLL patients receiving ibrutinib monotherapy. The patients were enrolled in a single-center, open-label phase 2 trial of ibrutinib monotherapy.

The sequencing used PBMCs, collected after 36 months of ibrutinib treatment. Recombination linked TRBV15 to TRBJ2-2, with an unclear D gene assignment. This TCR was sampled from a human donor with chronic lymphocytic leukemia. For the CDR3, the sequence is CATYGVVTGELFF. The DNA reads TGTGCCACATATGGAGTAGTGACCGGGGAGCTGTTTTTT. With the portions outside the CDR3 filled from the reference TRBV15 and TRBJ2-2 genes, the complete variable region becomes DAMVIQNPRYQVTQFGKPVTLSCSQTLNHNVMYWYQQKSSQAPKLLFHYYDKDFNNEADTPDNFQSRRPNTSFCFLDIRSPGLGDTAMYLCATYGVVTGELFFGEGSRLTVL.